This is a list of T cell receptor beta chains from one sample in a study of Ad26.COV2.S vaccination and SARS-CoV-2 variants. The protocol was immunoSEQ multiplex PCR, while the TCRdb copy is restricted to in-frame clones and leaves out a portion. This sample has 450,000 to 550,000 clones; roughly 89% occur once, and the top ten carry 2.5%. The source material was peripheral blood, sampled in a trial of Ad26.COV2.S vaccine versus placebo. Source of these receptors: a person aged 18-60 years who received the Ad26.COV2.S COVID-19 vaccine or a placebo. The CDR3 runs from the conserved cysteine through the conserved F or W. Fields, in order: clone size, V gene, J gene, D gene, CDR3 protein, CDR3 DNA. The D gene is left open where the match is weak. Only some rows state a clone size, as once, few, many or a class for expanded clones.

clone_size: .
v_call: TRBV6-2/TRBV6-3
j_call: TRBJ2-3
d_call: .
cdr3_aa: CASSAALRENTQYF
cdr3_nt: TGTGCCAGCAGTGCCGCCTTGAGGGAAAATACGCAGTATTTT

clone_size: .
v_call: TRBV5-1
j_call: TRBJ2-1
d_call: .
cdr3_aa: CASSLDPGSEQFF
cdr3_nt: TGCGCCAGCAGCTTGGATCCGGGCAGTGAGCAGTTCTTC

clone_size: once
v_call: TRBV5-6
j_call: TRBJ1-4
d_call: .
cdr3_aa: CASTTGFISNEKLFF
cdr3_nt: TGTGCCAGTACTACGGGGTTTATATCTAATGAAAAACTGTTTTTT

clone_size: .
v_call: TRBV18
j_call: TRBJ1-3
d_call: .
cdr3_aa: CASSPNSYASSGNTIYF
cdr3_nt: TGTGCCAGCTCTCCAAACAGTTACGCAAGCTCTGGAAACACCATATATTTT

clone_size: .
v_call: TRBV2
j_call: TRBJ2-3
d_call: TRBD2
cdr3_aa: CASRDRLAGEADTQYF
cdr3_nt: TGTGCCAGCAGGGATCGACTAGCGGGAGAAGCAGATACGCAGTATTTT

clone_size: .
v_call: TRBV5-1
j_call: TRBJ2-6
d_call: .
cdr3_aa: CASSLGGGSGANVLTF
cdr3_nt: TGCGCCAGCAGCTTGGGAGGTGGTTCTGGGGCCAACGTCCTGACTTTC

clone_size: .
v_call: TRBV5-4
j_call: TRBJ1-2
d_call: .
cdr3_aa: CASSDKRSEGYTF
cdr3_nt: TGTGCCAGCAGCGACAAACGTTCAGAAGGCTACACCTTC

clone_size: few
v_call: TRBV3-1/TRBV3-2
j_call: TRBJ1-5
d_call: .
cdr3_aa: CASSQGPLWTGNQPQHF
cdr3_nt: TGTGCCAGCAGCCAAGGTCCATTATGGACAGGCAATCAGCCCCAGCATTTT

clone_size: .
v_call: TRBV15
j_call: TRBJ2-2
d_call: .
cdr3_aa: CATSGSLGGGAGELFF
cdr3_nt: TGTGCCACCAGCGGATCCCTTGGAGGGGGGGCCGGGGAGCTGTTTTTT

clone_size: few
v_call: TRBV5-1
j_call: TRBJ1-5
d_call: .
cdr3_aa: CASSLASGNQPQHF
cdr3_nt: TGCGCCAGCAGCTTGGCCTCCGGGAATCAGCCCCAGCATTTT

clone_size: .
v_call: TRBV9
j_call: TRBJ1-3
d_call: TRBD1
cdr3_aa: CASSVDTGGPSGNTIYF
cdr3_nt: TGTGCCAGCAGCGTGGATACAGGGGGTCCCTCTGGAAACACCATATATTTT

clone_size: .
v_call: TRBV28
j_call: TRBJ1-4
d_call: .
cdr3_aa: CASSLAAAPANEKLFF
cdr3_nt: TGTGCCAGCAGTTTGGCTGCGGCTCCGGCTAATGAAAAACTGTTTTTT

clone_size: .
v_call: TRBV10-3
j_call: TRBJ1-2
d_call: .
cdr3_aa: CAISSFTRTDINYGYTF
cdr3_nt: TGTGCCATCAGTTCATTTACCAGGACAGATATTAACTATGGCTACACCTTC

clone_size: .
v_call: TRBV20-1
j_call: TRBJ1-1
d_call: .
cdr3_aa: CSASFRSGQFGTEAFF
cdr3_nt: TGCAGTGCTAGTTTTCGTTCGGGGCAGTTTGGCACTGAAGCTTTCTTT

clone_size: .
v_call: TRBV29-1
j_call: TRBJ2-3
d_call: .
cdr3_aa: CSVDVGFPDTQYF
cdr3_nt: TGCAGCGTTGATGTAGGGTTTCCAGATACGCAGTATTTT

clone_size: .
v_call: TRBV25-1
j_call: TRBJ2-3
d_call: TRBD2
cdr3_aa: CASTLAGSTDTQYF
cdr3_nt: TGTGCCAGCACACTAGCGGGTAGCACAGATACGCAGTATTTT

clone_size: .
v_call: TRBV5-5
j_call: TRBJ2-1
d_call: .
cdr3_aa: CASRKREMSYNEQFF
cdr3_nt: TGTGCCAGCAGAAAGAGGGAGATGTCCTACAATGAGCAGTTCTTC

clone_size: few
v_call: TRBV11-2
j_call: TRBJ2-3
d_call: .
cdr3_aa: CASSLGAYTDTQYF
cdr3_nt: TGTGCCAGCAGCTTAGGAGCTTACACAGATACGCAGTATTTT

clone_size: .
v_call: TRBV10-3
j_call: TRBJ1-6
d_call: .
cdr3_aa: CATREGPNSPLHF
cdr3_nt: TGTGCCACTAGGGAGGGACCTAATTCACCCCTCCACTTT

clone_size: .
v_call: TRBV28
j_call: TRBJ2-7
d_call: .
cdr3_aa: CASSRGPYEQYF
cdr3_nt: TGTGCCAGCTCCCGGGGCCCCTACGAGCAGTACTTC

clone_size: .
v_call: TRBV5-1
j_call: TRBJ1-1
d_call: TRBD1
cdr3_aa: CASRKNQGAGGTEAFF
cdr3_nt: TGCGCCAGCCGTAAAAACCAGGGGGCGGGTGGCACTGAAGCTTTCTTT

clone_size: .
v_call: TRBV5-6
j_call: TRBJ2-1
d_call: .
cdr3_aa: CASSRLLTYNEQFF
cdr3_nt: TGTGCCAGCAGCCGATTGCTGACCTACAATGAGCAGTTCTTC

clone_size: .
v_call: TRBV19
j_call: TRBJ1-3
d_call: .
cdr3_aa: CASGDRGFGNTIYF
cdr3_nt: TGTGCCAGTGGTGATAGGGGCTTTGGAAACACCATATATTTT

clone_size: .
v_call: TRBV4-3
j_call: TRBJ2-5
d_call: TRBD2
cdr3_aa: CASSRLTSRQETQYF
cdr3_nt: TGCGCCAGCAGCCGTTTGACTAGCCGACAAGAGACCCAGTACTTC

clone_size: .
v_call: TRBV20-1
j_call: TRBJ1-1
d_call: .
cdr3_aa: CSASFHNTEAFF
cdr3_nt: TGCAGTGCTAGTTTTCATAACACTGAAGCTTTCTTT

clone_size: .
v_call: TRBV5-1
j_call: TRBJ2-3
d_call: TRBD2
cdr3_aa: CASSYQGLAGEVDTQYF
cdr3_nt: TGCGCCAGCAGCTACCAGGGACTAGCGGGAGAAGTAGATACGCAGTATTTT

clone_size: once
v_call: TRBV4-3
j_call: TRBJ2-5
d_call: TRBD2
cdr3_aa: CASSKGGAGGIRETQYF
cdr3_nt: TGCGCCAGCAGCAAAGGGGGAGCGGGGGGTATTCGGGAGACCCAGTACTTC